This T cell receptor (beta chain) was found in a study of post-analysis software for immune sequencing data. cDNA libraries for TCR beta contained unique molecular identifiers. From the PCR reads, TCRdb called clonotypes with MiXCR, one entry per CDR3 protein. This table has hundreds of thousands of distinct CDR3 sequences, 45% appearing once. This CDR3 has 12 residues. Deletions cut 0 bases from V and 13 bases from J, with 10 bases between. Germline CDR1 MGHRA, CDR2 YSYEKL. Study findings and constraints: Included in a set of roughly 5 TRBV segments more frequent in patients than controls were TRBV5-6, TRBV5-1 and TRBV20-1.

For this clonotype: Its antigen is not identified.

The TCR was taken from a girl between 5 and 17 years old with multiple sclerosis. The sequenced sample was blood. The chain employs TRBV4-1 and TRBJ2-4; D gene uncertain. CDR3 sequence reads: CASSQDGVLQYF. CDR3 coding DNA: TGCGCCAGCAGCCAAGATGGCGTCCTACAGTACTTC.